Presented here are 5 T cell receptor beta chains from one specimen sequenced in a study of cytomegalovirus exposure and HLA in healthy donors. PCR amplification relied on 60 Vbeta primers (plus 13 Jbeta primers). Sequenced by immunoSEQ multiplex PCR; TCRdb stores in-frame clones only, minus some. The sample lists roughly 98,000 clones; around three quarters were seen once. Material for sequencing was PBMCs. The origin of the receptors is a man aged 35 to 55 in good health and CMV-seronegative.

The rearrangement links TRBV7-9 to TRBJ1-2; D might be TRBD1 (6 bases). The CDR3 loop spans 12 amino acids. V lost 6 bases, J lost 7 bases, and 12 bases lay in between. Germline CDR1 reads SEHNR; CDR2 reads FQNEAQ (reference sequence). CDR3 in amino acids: CASRPNRAGYTF. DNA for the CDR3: TGTGCCAGCAGACCCAACAGGGCTGGCTACACCTTC.

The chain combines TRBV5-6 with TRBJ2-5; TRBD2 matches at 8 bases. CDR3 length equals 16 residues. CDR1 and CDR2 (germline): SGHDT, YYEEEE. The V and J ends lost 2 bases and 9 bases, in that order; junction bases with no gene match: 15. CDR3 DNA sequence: TGTGCCAGCAGCTTATACCACGGGCGGGGGGAAGTCGCCCAGTACTTC. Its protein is CASSLYHGRGEVAQYF.

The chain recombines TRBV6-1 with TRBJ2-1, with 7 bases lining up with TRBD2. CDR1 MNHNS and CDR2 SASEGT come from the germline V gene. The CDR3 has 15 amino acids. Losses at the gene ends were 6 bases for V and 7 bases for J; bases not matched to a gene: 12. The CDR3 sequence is CASRRDYNFRNEQFF. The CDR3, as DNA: TGTGCCAGCAGGCGGGACTACAACTTTCGGAATGAGCAGTTCTTC.

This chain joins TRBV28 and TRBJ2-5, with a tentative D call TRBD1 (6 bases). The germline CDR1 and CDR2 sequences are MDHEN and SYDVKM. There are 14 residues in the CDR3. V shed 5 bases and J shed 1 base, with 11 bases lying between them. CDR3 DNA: TGTGCCAGCAGTCACCAGGGGCTCCAAGAGACCCAGTACTTC. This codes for CASSHQGLQETQYF.

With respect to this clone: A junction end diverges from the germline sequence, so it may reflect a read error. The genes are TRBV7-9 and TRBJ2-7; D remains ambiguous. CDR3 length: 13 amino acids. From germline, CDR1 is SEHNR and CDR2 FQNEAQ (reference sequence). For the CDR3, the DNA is TGTTCCAGCAGGTCCCGTCGTTCCTACGAGCAGTACTTC. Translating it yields CSSRSRRSYEQYF. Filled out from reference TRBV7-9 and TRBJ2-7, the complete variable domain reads DTGVSQNPRHKITKRGQNVTFRCDPISEHNRLYWYRQTLGQGPEFLTYFQNEAQLEKSRLLSDRFSAERPKGSFSTLEIQRTEQGDSAMYLCSSRSRRSYEQYFGPGTRLTVT.